This T cell receptor beta chain is from a study of graft-versus-host responses after intestinal transplantation. Study in general: The study gave all recipients anti-thymocyte globulin induction, then tacrolimus and steroids for about 3 years. Study-level findings and limits: Allografts carried high graft-versus-host to host-versus-graft clonal ratios in patients having graft-donor T cell macrochimerism.

The germline V gene encodes CDR1 GTSNPN and CDR2 SVGIG (reference sequence). This CDR3 region has 14 residues. The V and J ends lost 3 bases and 4 bases, in that order; junction bases with no gene match: 6. Only in-frame clones appear in the TCRdb table, and some are missing; sequencing was by immunoSEQ multiplex PCR. The table lists around 110,000 clones, approximately 90% of them singletons, with about 0.18% in the top ten. Note on this clone: Its target is not known.

The J gene is TRBJ1-2, the V gene TRBV30; 9 bases are a match to TRBD1. Sequenced material: unstimulated CD4+ T cells sorted from spleen or lymph node cells, taken before intestinal transplant. The sequence was obtained from a human donor who received an intestinal transplant. CDR3 coding DNA: TGTGCCTGGAGGAGGGACAGGGTGGCCTATGGCTACACCTTC. Its translation is CAWRRDRVAYGYTF.